This T cell receptor beta chain was sequenced in a study of CD8+CD57+ T cells in acquired aplastic anemia. Patients picked for sequencing had shown CD8+CD57+ cell expansion detected by flow cytometry. A severe acquired aplastic anemia diagnosis applied to all patients. CDR3 and TCR beta VDJ profiling relied on genomic DNA as the template. One entry per CDR3 protein results from TCRdb running MiXCR on the reads. The sample shows 170,000 or so distinct CDR3 sequences, less than 50% of them seen only once. J gave up 3 bases and V 0 bases, and 8 bases lay outside the gene matches. In germline, CDR1 is DFQATT, CDR2 SNEGSKA (reference sequence). CDR3 length: 15 residues. This clonotype came up many times.

Sequenced input: sorted CD4+, CD8+, or CD8+CD57+ T cells (not recorded which) from PBMCs. The rearrangement uses TRBV20-1 and TRBJ2-7, with 7 bases that match TRBD2. The TCR was taken from a human donor with aplastic anemia. The CDR3 reads CSARDLGGSYYEQYF. The CDR3 DNA follows: TGCAGTGCTAGAGATCTGGGCGGGAGTTACTACGAGCAGTACTTC.